These 12 T cell receptor beta chains share one sample of origin, sequenced in a study of shared clonotypes between healthy human individuals. Sequencing was performed with immunoSEQ multiplex PCR; in TCRdb, only in-frame clones are kept and a portion is missing. This repertoire shows around 1,000,000 clones, 70% to 85% found once; its top ten account for almost 0.9%. The material sequenced was memory CD4+ T cells from PBMCs. The subset is: CD45RA-negative fraction. The receptors come from a man younger than 35 in good health. Some clones in this sample may be carry-over from other donors' samples.

The CDR3 loop reads CAWSPPLGQGLNQPQHF. The CDR3 DNA is TGTGCCTGGAGTCCACCCCTGGGACAGGGGCTCAATCAGCCCCAGCATTTT. The V and J genes are TRBV30 and TRBJ1-5; TRBD1 matches 10 bases. Looked up from germline, CDR1 is GTSNPN and CDR2 is SVGIG (reference sequence). The V gene end was trimmed by 2 bases and the J gene end by 3 bases; junction bases not matched to a gene: 10. The CDR3 contains 17 residues.

CDR3 coding DNA: TGTGCCAGCAGTCCCACACCCCAGGGGGCCTATAGGGCCGGGGAGCTGTTTTTT. Translated: CASSPTPQGAYRAGELFF. The chain has TRBV27 and TRBJ2-2; 8 nucleotides line up with TRBD1. With 5 bases clipped from V and 6 bases from J, the junction kept 17 bases outside the gene matches. This CDR3 comprises 18 residues. Germline values: CDR1 MNHEY, CDR2 SMNVEV (reference sequence).

Comment on this clone: Only one base separates this from a far larger clonotype, so it likely reflects a read error. Other DNA sequences in the sample encode the same CDR3. V gene TRBV20-1 combines with J gene TRBJ1-2, with D perhaps matching TRBD1 (5 bases). In germline, CDR1 is DFQATT, CDR2 SNEGSKA (reference sequence). The length of the CDR3 is 11 residues. Deletions cut 3 bases from V and 8 bases from J, with 10 bases between. This CDR3 reads CSASPGEGYTF. The CDR3 DNA reads TGCAGTGCTAGCCCGGGGGAAGGCTACACCTTC.

This chain joins TRBV28 and TRBJ2-4, with 8 bases fitting TRBD2. Trimming at V came to 7 bases and at J to 3 bases, leaving 2 bases not matched to a gene. This CDR3 spans 13 amino acids. Germline V gene data show CDR1 as MDHEN and CDR2 as SYDVKM. In DNA form, the CDR3 reads TGTGCCAGCACCCGGGAGGGCAAAAACATTCAGTACTTC. Amino acids: CASTREGKNIQYF.

The chain links TRBV7-2 to TRBJ2-7; possibly TRBD2 for D (5 bases). The CDR3 is made up of 14 amino acids. Germline V gives CDR1 SGHTA, CDR2 FQGNSA. Trimming removed 5 bases at V and 6 bases at J, with 17 bases between. The chain's CDR3 is CASSPTSSSSEQYF. In DNA form, the CDR3 reads TGTGCCAGCAGCCCTACTAGTTCGTCAAGCGAGCAGTACTTC.

V and J are TRBV6-1 and TRBJ1-3; no reliable D call. With 2 bases removed from V and 0 bases from J, the gap between germline ends came to 5 bases. CDR3 size: 14 residues. The germline V gene encodes CDR1 MNHNS and CDR2 SASEGT. The CDR3: CASSENSSGNTIYF. CDR3 sequence (DNA): TGTGCCAGCAGTGAAAACAGCTCTGGAAACACCATATATTTT.

This clone was seen only once. The chain recombines TRBV27 with TRBJ1-2; D call uncertain. Germline V gene lookup returns CDR1 MNHEY and CDR2 SMNVEV (reference sequence). The CDR3 consists of 15 residues. V gave up 2 bases and J gave up 7 bases, with 17 bases separating them. Here the CDR3 DNA reads TGTGCCAGCAGTTTAAATGACCCCGATCGTTCTGGCTACACCTTC. This sequence encodes CASSLNDPDRSGYTF.

The chain is built from TRBV11-2 and TRBJ1-2; D unresolved. The V and J ends lost 3 bases and 6 bases respectively, with 20 bases between them. The length of the CDR3 is 16 residues. The germline CDR1 and CDR2 sequences are SGHAT and FQNNGV. The CDR3 reads CASSFGVWDRDHGYTF. The CDR3 nucleotides are TGTGCCAGCAGCTTTGGCGTCTGGGATCGGGATCATGGCTACACCTTC.

This clone was detected a few times. V and J are TRBV5-4 and TRBJ2-3, with a weak D call TRBD1 (6 bases). The V gene lost 1 base and the J gene lost 0 bases, with 15 bases spanning the gap. Looked up from germline, CDR1 is SGHNT and CDR2 is YYREEE (reference sequence). The CDR3 length is 17 residues. The CDR3 coding sequence is TGTGCCAGCAGCTTGTACTACGGACAGCCTAGCACAGATACGCAGTATTTT. Translated, it gives CASSLYYGQPSTDTQYF.

The V and J genes are TRBV19 and TRBJ2-5, with TRBD2 as a possible D gene (6 bases). Trimming removed 5 bases from V and 5 bases from J, with 24 bases in between. The CDR3 loop spans 17 amino acids. CDR1 is LNHDA, CDR2 SQIVND, per germline (reference sequence). CDR3 nucleotide sequence: TGTGCCAGTAGTCCGGAGGGTCGTAGGAGCGGGCGCGAGACCCAGTACTTC. Amino acid sequence: CASSPEGRRSGRETQYF.

The V and J genes are TRBV11-2 and TRBJ2-1; perhaps TRBD2 as D (6 bases). V lost 5 bases and J 4 bases, leaving 15 bases between the germline ends. This CDR3 is built from 15 residues. Germline CDR1 reads SGHAT; CDR2 reads FQNNGV. The CDR3 nucleotides are TGTGCCAGCAGCCCGGGGGTGGGGAGATACAATGAGCAGTTCTTC. Amino acids: CASSPGVGRYNEQFF.

The chain joins TRBV5-1 to TRBJ2-5; D remains ambiguous. The tail of the sequence fits TRBJ2-7 better, so the J call may be wrong. CDR3 length equals 13 residues. From germline, CDR1 is SGHRS and CDR2 YFSETQ. The CDR3 region is CASSLEGLYEQYF. The CDR3 DNA follows: TGCGCCAGCAGCTTGGAAGGGCTCTACGAGCAGTACTTC.